These 9 T cell receptor beta chains were all obtained from the same sample, sequenced in a study of blood T cell repertoires in COVID-19. TCRdb keeps only in-frame clones here, not all; method: immunoSEQ multiplex PCR. This table holds about 250,000 clones, approximately 84% found once. Sequencing used PBMCs or T cells enriched from blood (not recorded which). The receptors stem from a man aged 35-49 years who had recovered from COVID-19.

The chain combines TRBV27 with TRBJ2-7; D gene ambiguous. Germline V CDR1 and CDR2: MNHEY, SMNVEV (reference sequence). The CDR3 totals 15 residues. Trimming took off 5 bases at V and 1 base at J, with 15 bases between the two ends. The DNA of the CDR3 is TGTGCCAGCAGTCTCCGTTCTTTGCAGTCCTACGAGCAGTACTTC. Translated, it gives CASSLRSLQSYEQYF.

The CDR3 region has the DNA TGTGCCAGCAGTGAGATACGGACAGGGGCGGGGGAGACCCAGTACTTC. Its protein product is CASSEIRTGAGETQYF. The gene calls are TRBV2 and TRBJ2-5; 9 bases agree with TRBD1. Germline lookup yields CDR1 SNHLY and CDR2 FYNNEI. With V trimmed by 3 bases and J by 5 bases, 10 bases remained unmatched. There are 16 residues in the CDR3.

The chain uses TRBV27 and TRBJ1-5; D unclear. The CDR3 extends over 14 amino acids. The V gene lost 5 bases and the J gene lost 0 bases, with 8 bases spanning the gap. CDR1 MNHEY and CDR2 SMNVEV come from the germline V gene (reference sequence). CDR3 residues: CASSVNYSNQPQHF. The CDR3, as DNA: TGTGCCAGCAGTGTTAATTATAGCAATCAGCCCCAGCATTTT.

The V and J genes are TRBV27 and TRBJ2-2; the D gene is possibly TRBD2 (5 bases). This CDR3 region has 14 residues. The V gene's germline CDR1 is MNHEY and CDR2 SMNVEV (reference sequence). V lost 6 bases and J lost 4, with 12 bases in between. CDR3 protein: CASRRTESTGELFF. The CDR3 DNA is TGTGCCAGCAGACGGACTGAGAGCACCGGGGAGCTGTTTTTT.

The chain combines TRBV5-4 with TRBJ1-1; 7 bases map to TRBD1. Germline V gene data show CDR1 as SGHNT and CDR2 as YYREEE (reference sequence). The length of the CDR3 is 15 residues. J was trimmed by 1 base and V by 2 bases; bases with no gene match: 5. In DNA form, the CDR3 reads TGTGCCAGCAGCTTACCGACAGGGCCGAACACTGAAGCTTTCTTT. It yields the protein CASSLPTGPNTEAFF.

This chain connects TRBV7-2 to TRBJ2-5, with TRBD2 matching over 8 bases. Germline CDR1 is SGHTA and CDR2 is FQGNSA. The V gene end was trimmed by 0 bases and the J gene end by 5 bases; junction bases not matched to a gene: 8. This CDR3 is 16 amino acids long. The CDR3 nucleotides read TGTGCCAGCAGCTTAGCGTTGTCGGGGGGGACGGAGACCCAGTACTTC. Residues: CASSLALSGGTETQYF.

The V gene is TRBV13, the J gene TRBJ1-4, with D unresolved. The germline V gene encodes CDR1 PRHDT and CDR2 FYEKMQ (reference sequence). Trimming took 1 base from V and 0 from J, leaving 15 bases between them. The CDR3 runs to 18 residues. The chain's CDR3 is CASSLESEVSTTNEKLFF. CDR3 DNA: TGTGCCAGCAGCTTAGAGTCCGAGGTTTCTACAACTAATGAAAAACTGTTTTTT.

The chain has TRBV6-5 and TRBJ1-1, with a possible D match to TRBD1 (6 bases). Trimming pared 2 bases from V and 7 bases from J, leaving 14 bases between. Per the germline V gene, CDR1 is MNHEY and CDR2 is SVGAGI. The CDR3 has 14 amino acids. The CDR3 nucleotides read TGTGCCAGCAGTTACAAAGGGGAGGGGGATGAAGCTTTCTTT. It yields the protein CASSYKGEGDEAFF.

This chain uses TRBV9 with TRBJ2-5; D call uncertain. This CDR3 has 16 residues. Germline values: CDR1 SGDLS, CDR2 YYNGEE. The V end lost 2 bases, the J end lost 3 bases, and 17 bases lay between the germline ends. CDR3 sequence reads: CASSVGRIYDKETQYF. CDR3 DNA sequence: TGTGCCAGCAGCGTGGGCAGAATATATGATAAAGAGACCCAGTACTTC. Complete variable domain (other parts from reference TRBV9 and TRBJ2-5): DSGVTQTPKHLITATGQRVTLRCSPRSGDLSVYWYQQSLDQGLQFLIQYYNGEERAKGNILERFSAQQFPDLHSELNLSSLELGDSALYFCASSVGRIYDKETQYFGPGTRLLVL.